This T cell receptor (beta chain) was sequenced in a study of technical replicates of blood from a handful of donors. The CDR3 has 15 residues. V gave up 3 bases and J gave up 4 bases; unmatched junction bases: 9. Germline V gene lookup returns CDR1 SGDLS and CDR2 YYNGEE. The assay was immunoSEQ multiplex PCR, and TCRdb's table has in-frame clones only and misses some. The data hold about 81,000 clones, with roughly 96% observed a single time. A single count supports this clone. The specimen was T cells isolated from PBMCs. J is TRBJ1-2 and V is TRBV9, with 7 bases lining up with TRBD1. The clonotype comes from a human donor in good health. CDR3 sequence reads: CASSAYGRTGYGYTF. The CDR3, as DNA: TGTGCCAGCAGCGCTTATGGCAGGACAGGCTATGGCTACACCTTC.